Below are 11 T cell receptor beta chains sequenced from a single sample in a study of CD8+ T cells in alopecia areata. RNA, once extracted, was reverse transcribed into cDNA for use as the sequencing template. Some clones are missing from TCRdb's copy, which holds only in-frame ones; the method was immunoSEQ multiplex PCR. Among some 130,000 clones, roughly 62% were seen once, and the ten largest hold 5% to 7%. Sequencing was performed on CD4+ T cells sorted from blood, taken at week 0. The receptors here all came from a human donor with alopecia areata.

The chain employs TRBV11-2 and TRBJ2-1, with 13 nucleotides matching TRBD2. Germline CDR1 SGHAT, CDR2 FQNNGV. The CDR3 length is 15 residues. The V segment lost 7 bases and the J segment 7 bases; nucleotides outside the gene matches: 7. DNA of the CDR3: TGTGCCAGCAAACGTACTAGCGGGGGGGCAAATGAGCAGTTCTTC. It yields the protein CASKRTSGGANEQFF. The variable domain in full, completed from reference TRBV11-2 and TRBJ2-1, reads EAGVAQSPRYKIIEKRQSVAFWCNPISGHATLYWYQQILGQGPKLLIQFQNNGVVDDSQLPKDRFSAERLKGVDSTLKIQPAKLEDSAVYLCASKRTSGGANEQFFGPGTRLTVL.

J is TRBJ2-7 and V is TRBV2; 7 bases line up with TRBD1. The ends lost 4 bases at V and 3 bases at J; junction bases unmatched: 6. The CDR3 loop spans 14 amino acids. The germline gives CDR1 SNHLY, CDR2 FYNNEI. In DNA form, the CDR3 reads TGTGCCAGCAGTGCGGACAGGACGAACTACGAGCAGTACTTC. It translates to CASSADRTNYEQYF.

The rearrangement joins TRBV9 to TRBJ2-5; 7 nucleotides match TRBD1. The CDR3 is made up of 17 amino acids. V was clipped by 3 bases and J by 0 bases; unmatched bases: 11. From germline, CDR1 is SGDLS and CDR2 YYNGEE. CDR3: CASSAKGGQSYQETQYF. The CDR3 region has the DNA TGTGCCAGCAGCGCCAAAGGGGGACAGAGCTACCAAGAGACCCAGTACTTC.

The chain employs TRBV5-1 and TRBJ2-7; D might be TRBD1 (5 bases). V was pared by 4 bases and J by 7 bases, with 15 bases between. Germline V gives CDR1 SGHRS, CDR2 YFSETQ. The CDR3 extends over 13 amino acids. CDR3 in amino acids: CASSEDTTLEQYF. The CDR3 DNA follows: TGCGCCAGCAGCGAGGACACAACTTTAGAGCAGTACTTC.

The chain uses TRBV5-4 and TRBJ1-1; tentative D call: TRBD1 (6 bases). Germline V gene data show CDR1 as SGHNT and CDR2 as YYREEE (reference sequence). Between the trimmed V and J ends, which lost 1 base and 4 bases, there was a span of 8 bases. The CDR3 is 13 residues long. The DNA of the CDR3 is TGTGCCAGCAGCTTGCAGGGGAGCACTGAAGCTTTCTTT. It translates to CASSLQGSTEAFF.

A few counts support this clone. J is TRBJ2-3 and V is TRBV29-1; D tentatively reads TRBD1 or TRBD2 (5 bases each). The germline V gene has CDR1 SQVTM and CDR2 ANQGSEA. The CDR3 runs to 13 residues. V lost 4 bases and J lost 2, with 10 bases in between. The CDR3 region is CSVVRDLTDTQYF. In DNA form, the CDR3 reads TGCAGCGTTGTTAGGGACCTCACAGATACGCAGTATTTT.

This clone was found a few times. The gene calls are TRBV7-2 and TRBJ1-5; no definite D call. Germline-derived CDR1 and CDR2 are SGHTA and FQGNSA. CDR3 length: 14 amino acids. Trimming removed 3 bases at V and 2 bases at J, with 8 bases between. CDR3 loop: CASSLAQGNQPQHF. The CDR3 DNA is TGTGCCAGCAGCTTGGCTCAGGGCAATCAGCCCCAGCATTTT. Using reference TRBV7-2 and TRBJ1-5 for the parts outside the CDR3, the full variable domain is GAGVSQSPSNKVTEKGKDVELRCDPISGHTALYWYRQSLGQGLEFLIYFQGNSAPDKSGLPSDRFSAERTGGSVSTLTIQRTQQEDSAVYLCASSLAQGNQPQHFGDGTRLSIL.

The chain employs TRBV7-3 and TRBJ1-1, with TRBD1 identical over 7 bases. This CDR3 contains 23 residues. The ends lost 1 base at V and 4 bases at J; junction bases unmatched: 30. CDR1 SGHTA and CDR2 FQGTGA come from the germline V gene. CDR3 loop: CASSLRQVRGQDFYQGEGTEAFF. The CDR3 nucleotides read TGTGCCAGCAGCTTAAGGCAGGTGAGAGGACAGGACTTCTATCAGGGCGAAGGCACTGAAGCTTTCTTT.

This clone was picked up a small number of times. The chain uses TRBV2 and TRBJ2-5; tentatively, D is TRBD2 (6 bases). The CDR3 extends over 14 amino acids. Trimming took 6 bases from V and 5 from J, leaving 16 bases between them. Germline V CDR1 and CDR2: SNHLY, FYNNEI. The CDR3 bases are TGTGCCAGCAGACGACTAGATGTGTTCGAGACCCAGTACTTC. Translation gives CASRRLDVFETQYF.

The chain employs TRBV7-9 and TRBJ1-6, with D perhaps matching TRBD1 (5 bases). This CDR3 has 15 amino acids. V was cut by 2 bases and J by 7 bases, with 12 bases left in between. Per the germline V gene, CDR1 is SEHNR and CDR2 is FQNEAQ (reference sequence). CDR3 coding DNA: TGTGCCAGCAGCTTATTGGGGCTACAGAATTCACCCCTCCACTTT. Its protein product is CASSLLGLQNSPLHF.

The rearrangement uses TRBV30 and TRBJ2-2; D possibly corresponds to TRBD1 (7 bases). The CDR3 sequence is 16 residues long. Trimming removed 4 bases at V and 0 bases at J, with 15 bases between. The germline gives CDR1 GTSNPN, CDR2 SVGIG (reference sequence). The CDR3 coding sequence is TGTGCCTGGACCCCACCAGGGGGGACGAACACCGGGGAGCTGTTTTTT. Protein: CAWTPPGGTNTGELFF.